The clone carrying this T cell receptor beta chain has only one observation. The antigen is undetermined. This record belongs to a study of T cell responses to AZD1222 COVID-19 vaccine. CDR1 and CDR2 (germline): SGHDT, YYEEEE. The CDR3 contains 17 residues. V was pared by 2 bases and J by 4 bases, with 12 bases of the junction left unmatched. Using immunoSEQ multiplex PCR, the repertoire was profiled, and TCRdb retains in-frame clones only, with some absent. The data contain about 180,000 clones, around 90% of them singletons. Notes on the study in general: Clonal diversity was possibly underestimated, and white British individuals and females predominated among donors. Reportedly, close to half of spike-specific TCRs are directed against unmutated variant regions. Only five to seven individuals given AZD1222 were seropositive at baseline.

This specimen was peripheral blood, taken 28 days after the second AZD1222 dose. The receptor was isolated from an adult who received the AZD1222 COVID-19 vaccine. V gene TRBV5-6 combines with J gene TRBJ2-3; 8 bases map to TRBD2. In nucleotides, the CDR3 is TGTGCCAGCAGCTTTCCGGAGCGGGGGCTGCTATCAGATACGCAGTATTTT. Encoded protein: CASSFPERGLLSDTQYF.